This TCR beta chain was identified in a study of T cell repertoires in cytomegalovirus infection. Details on this clonotype: A much larger clone differs by one base, so this may be a read error.

Using its own MiXCR run on the reads, TCRdb lists one record per CDR3 protein. The table has 97,000 or so distinct CDR3 sequences, more than 15% seen once. This CDR3 comprises 16 residues. Germline V gene data show CDR1 as SGHRS and CDR2 as YFSETQ. J is TRBJ1-1 and V is TRBV5-1, with 7 bases fitting TRBD1. The sequencing input was PBMCs. The receptor comes from a human donor in good health (CMV status not recorded). Some clones in this sample may be carry-over from other donors' samples. The CDR3 loop reads CTSSLAGTARNTEAFF. The CDR3 DNA follows: TGCACCAGCAGCTTGGCGGGGACAGCCCGGAACACTGAAGCTTTCTTT.